The rows below give T cell receptor beta chains drawn from one sample of a study of CD8 T cells in ankylosing spondylitis. Using its own MiXCR run on the 5' RACE reads, TCRdb lists one record per CDR3 protein. The table has about 180,000 distinct CDR3 sequences, 9.8% seen once. The sample consisted of blood, either unsorted or a sorted T cell fraction (not recorded which). Receptor source: a female donor with ankylosing spondylitis or in good health (not recorded which). The CDR3 runs from the conserved cysteine through the conserved F or W. Fields, in order: D gene, J gene, V gene, CDR3 protein. D genes are given only for firm matches.

TRBD2 TRBJ2-2 TRBV12-3/TRBV12-4 CASSPLAGGAGELFF
TRBD2 TRBJ2-1 TRBV20-1 CSARAGSGRNNEQFF
TRBD2 TRBJ2-1 TRBV5-6 CASSVTSGTPNEQFF
TRBD1 TRBJ1-6 TRBV7-6 CASRPGTGESPLHF
NA TRBJ1-1 TRBV28 CASSKGEDTEAFF
TRBD1 TRBJ2-1 TRBV12-3/TRBV12-4 CASSTGARNEQFF
TRBD2 TRBJ2-5 TRBV7-9 CASSSTSGETQYF
NA TRBJ2-1 TRBV7-6 CASSLSSAGQLKGNEQFF
TRBD1 TRBJ1-2 TRBV6-1 CASRTGDGYTF
NA TRBJ2-3 TRBV5-6 CASSFRANTQYF
TRBD2 TRBJ2-1 TRBV12-3/TRBV12-4 CASTLAGGFNEQFF
TRBD1 TRBJ2-6 TRBV9 CASSVRSGTGSSGANVLTF
NA TRBJ2-1 TRBV7-9 CASSLRDPVGNEQFF
NA TRBJ1-6 TRBV27 CASSERSLDNSPLHF
TRBD2 TRBJ2-3 TRBV15 CATSRGTSGDTQYF
TRBD2 TRBJ2-1 TRBV4-3 CASSQSGIPGNEQFF
TRBD2 TRBJ2-5 TRBV5-6 CASSWGLAGPRGTQYF
NA TRBJ1-5 TRBV28 CASSTTGTHNQPQHF
NA TRBJ2-5 TRBV3-1 CASSQASQGTALTAPETQYF
NA TRBJ2-7 TRBV7-2 CASSLIFDEQYF
TRBD1 TRBJ2-7 TRBV7-9 CASSLGQGVEQYF
NA TRBJ2-3 TRBV30 CAWSTLLTDTQYF
TRBD2 TRBJ2-3 TRBV20-1 CSANPLELAGGPGTDTQYF